Included here is one T cell receptor beta chain sequence, with context. Clones were sequenced by immunoSEQ multiplex PCR, and TCRdb holds only the in-frame ones, with some missing. The sample has about 32,000 clones, 80% seen once. This sample is part of a study of chemoradiotherapy in HPV16-positive cancers. Trimming stripped 6 bases from V and 9 bases from J, with 12 bases between. Germline V gene sequence: CDR1 SGHRS, CDR2 YFSETQ. This CDR3 comprises 11 residues. The receptor's source is a human donor with HPV-associated anogenital cancer. This chain links TRBV5-1 with TRBJ2-5; weak D call: TRBD2 (5 bases). Sequenced here: blood, sampled from a patient who underwent chemoradiotherapy. This CDR3 reads CASTLAGSQYF. Written as DNA, the CDR3 is TGCGCCAGCACTCTAGCTGGGTCCCAGTACTTC.